Following are 15 T cell receptor beta chains from one sample sequenced in a study of shared clonotypes between healthy human individuals. Naive CD8 cells comprised CD45RO-negative, CCR7-positively selected cells, excluding terminally differentiated effector memory CD45RA+ cells. TCRdb's table, derived via immunoSEQ multiplex PCR, lists solely in-frame clones and lacks some. The sample shows roughly 2,000,000 clones, over 85% of them seen only once. The sample taken for sequencing was naive CD8+ T cells sorted from blood. These receptors came from a man aged 18-30 years in good health.

The V gene is TRBV30, the J gene TRBJ2-5; D is perhaps TRBD1 or TRBD2 (5 bases each). Germline CDR1 GTSNPN, CDR2 SVGIG (reference sequence). V lost 1 base, J lost 3 bases, and 12 bases lay in between. CDR3 length equals 14 residues. CDR3 sequence reads: CAWSDGTFEETQYF. CDR3 coding DNA: TGTGCCTGGAGTGATGGGACGTTTGAAGAGACCCAGTACTTC.

The rearrangement uses TRBV5-6 and TRBJ1-6; D is unresolved. Trimming took 4 bases from V and 9 from J, leaving 8 bases between them. The length of the CDR3 is 12 residues. The V gene's germline CDR1 is SGHDT and CDR2 YYEEEE. The CDR3 DNA reads TGTGCCAGCAGCCCGTGGGGTTCACCCCTCCACTTT. Translated: CASSPWGSPLHF.

The CDR3 protein is CASSVTTKTAGSRNEQYF. CDR3 in DNA: TGTGCCAGCAGCGTCACCACCAAAACGGCGGGGAGCAGGAACGAGCAGTACTTC. The chain employs TRBV7-6 and TRBJ2-7; tentative D call: TRBD2 (6 bases). There are 18 residues in the CDR3. Trimming removed 5 bases from V and 5 bases from J, with 28 bases in between. The germline gives CDR1 SGHVS, CDR2 FNYEAQ.

The chain has TRBV6-6 and TRBJ2-3; D possibly corresponds to TRBD2 (5 bases). The CDR3 totals 15 residues. The germline gives CDR1 MNHNY, CDR2 SVGAGI (reference sequence). Trimming shortened V by 2 bases and J by 0 bases, and 9 bases separated the two germline ends. CDR3 sequence reads: CASSYPGSSTDTQYF. The CDR3 DNA sequence: TGTGCCAGCAGTTACCCGGGGTCTAGCACAGATACGCAGTATTTT.

V gene TRBV4-1 combines with J gene TRBJ1-6; no clear D gene. The CDR3 totals 15 residues. Germline V gene data show CDR1 as MGHRA and CDR2 as YSYEKL. V was clipped by 0 bases and J by 6 bases, with 9 bases between them. The CDR3 coding sequence is TGCGCCAGCAGCCAAGAGATACAGTTTAATTCACCCCTCCACTTT. Its translation: CASSQEIQFNSPLHF.

This clone has only one observation. The chain joins TRBV27 to TRBJ2-1; D remains ambiguous. CDR1 and CDR2 (germline): MNHEY, SMNVEV (reference sequence). Trimming pared 1 base from V and 6 bases from J, leaving 19 bases between. The length of the CDR3 is 17 residues. The CDR3 reads CASSLYGPPSASNEQFF. CDR3 DNA: TGTGCCAGCAGTTTATATGGCCCCCCGAGTGCCAGCAATGAGCAGTTCTTC.

The chain carries TRBV15 and TRBJ1-4; D call uncertain. V dropped 0 bases and J dropped 0 bases, with 5 bases sitting between them. CDR3 length equals 15 residues. Germline lookup yields CDR1 LNHNV and CDR2 YYDKDF (reference sequence). The CDR3 coding sequence is TGTGCCACCAGCAGAGAAGAGGCAACTAATGAAAAACTGTTTTTT. It encodes CATSREEATNEKLFF. Full variable domain (outside the CDR3, taken from reference TRBV15 and TRBJ1-4): DAMVIQNPRYQVTQFGKPVTLSCSQTLNHNVMYWYQQKSSQAPKLLFHYYDKDFNNEADTPDNFQSRRPNTSFCFLDIRSPGLGDTAMYLCATSREEATNEKLFFGSGTQLSVL.

This sequence joins TRBV7-9 and TRBJ1-2; 7 nucleotides agree with TRBD1. The trim removed 5 bases at V and 4 bases at J, leaving 10 bases unmatched. The CDR3 runs to 15 residues. In germline, CDR1 is SEHNR, CDR2 FQNEAQ (reference sequence). The CDR3 region has the DNA TGTGCCAGCAGCGCCGGACAGGAGCTCTTCTATGGCTACACCTTC. It is translated as CASSAGQELFYGYTF.

The chain combines TRBV30 with TRBJ2-5; tentatively, D is TRBD1 or TRBD2 (5 bases each). Germline values: CDR1 GTSNPN, CDR2 SVGIG (reference sequence). Between the trimmed V and J ends, which lost 2 bases and 4 bases, there was a span of 17 bases. The CDR3 loop spans 15 amino acids. The CDR3 region is CAWSPTGGGRETQYF. CDR3 nucleotides: TGTGCCTGGAGTCCAACAGGTGGGGGAAGAGAGACCCAGTACTTC.

The V and J genes are TRBV27 and TRBJ1-1, with 8 bases identical to TRBD1. Germline-derived CDR1 and CDR2 are MNHEY and SMNVEV (reference sequence). The CDR3 has 14 residues. After removal of 5 bases from V and 3 bases from J, the junction contained 5 bases not matched to a gene. Here the CDR3 DNA reads TGTGCCAGCAGTCCAGGGGGCTCTTACACTGAAGCTTTCTTT. It translates to CASSPGGSYTEAFF.

This chain joins TRBV6-1 and TRBJ1-5, with a weak D call TRBD1 (5 bases). Germline loops: CDR1 MNHNS, CDR2 SASEGT. This CDR3 region has 19 residues. The germline V and J ends were trimmed by 0 bases and 0 bases, with 18 bases remaining between them. Written as DNA, the CDR3 is TGTGCCAGCAGTGAAGCCCTTGGGTGGGGGACTGATAGCAATCAGCCCCAGCATTTT. This encodes CASSEALGWGTDSNQPQHF.

The V and J genes are TRBV13 and TRBJ1-1; D call uncertain. V was cut by 2 bases and J by 8 bases, with 12 bases left in between. The CDR3 is made up of 13 amino acids. Germline loops: CDR1 PRHDT, CDR2 FYEKMQ (reference sequence). CDR3 DNA: TGTGCCAGCAGCTTAACCCTCAACGAGGAAGCTTTCTTT. Protein product: CASSLTLNEEAFF.

This chain links TRBV10-3 with TRBJ2-3, with TRBD2 as a possible D gene (6 bases). Germline V gene sequence: CDR1 ENHRY, CDR2 SYGVKD. There are 14 residues in the CDR3. V was pared by 3 bases and J by 2 bases, with 9 bases between. The CDR3 nucleotides read TGTGCCATCAGTGACCCGGGAGACACAGATACGCAGTATTTT. Its translation is CAISDPGDTDTQYF.

The rearrangement links TRBV5-6 to TRBJ2-7; 11 bases fit TRBD1. With 4 bases clipped from V and 4 bases from J, the junction kept 10 bases outside the gene matches. CDR1 is SGHDT and CDR2 is YYEEEE in the germline V gene. The CDR3 runs to 16 residues. The DNA of the CDR3 is TGTGCCAGCAGCGAAATGGACAGGGGGCCTCAATACGAGCAGTACTTC. Translation gives CASSEMDRGPQYEQYF.

The chain uses TRBV27 and TRBJ2-7; 11 bases map to TRBD1. This CDR3 is 13 amino acids long. Looked up from germline, CDR1 is MNHEY and CDR2 is SMNVEV (reference sequence). Trimming took 5 bases from V and 6 from J; bases not matched to a gene: 3. The CDR3 region is CASSLGQGVEQYF. CDR3 bases: TGTGCCAGCAGTCTGGGACAGGGGGTCGAGCAGTACTTC.